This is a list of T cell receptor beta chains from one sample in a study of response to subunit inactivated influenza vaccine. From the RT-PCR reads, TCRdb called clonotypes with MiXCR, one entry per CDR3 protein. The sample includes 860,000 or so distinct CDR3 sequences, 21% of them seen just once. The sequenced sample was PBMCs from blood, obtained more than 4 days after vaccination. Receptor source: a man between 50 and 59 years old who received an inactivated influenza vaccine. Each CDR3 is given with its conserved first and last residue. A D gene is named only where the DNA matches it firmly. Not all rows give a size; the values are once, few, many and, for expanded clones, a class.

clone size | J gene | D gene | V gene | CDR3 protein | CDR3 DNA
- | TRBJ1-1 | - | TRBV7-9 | CASSPQGRGRTEAFF | TGTGCCAGCAGCCCCCAGGGGAGGGGAAGGACTGAAGCTTTCTTT
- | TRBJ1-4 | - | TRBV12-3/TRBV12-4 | CASSTGTEDGKLFF | TGTGCCAGCAGTACCGGGACCGAAGACGGAAAACTGTTTTTT
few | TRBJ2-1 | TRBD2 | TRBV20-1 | CSARDGAGVNEQFF | TGCAGTGCTAGAGATGGAGCGGGGGTAAATGAGCAGTTCTTC
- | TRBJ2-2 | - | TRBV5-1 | CASKQDSNTGELFF | TGCGCCAGCAAACAGGACAGTAACACCGGGGAGCTGTTTTTT
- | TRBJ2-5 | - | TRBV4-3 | CASSREGGETQYF | TGCGCCAGCAGCCGAGAAGGAGGGGAGACCCAGTACTTC
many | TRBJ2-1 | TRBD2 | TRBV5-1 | CASSLTGLAGGRDEQFF | TGCGCCAGCAGCCTAACGGGACTAGCGGGGGGCCGGGATGAGCAGTTCTTC
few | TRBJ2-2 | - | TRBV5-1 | CASSFPLDTGELFF | TGCGCCAGCAGCTTCCCACTCGACACCGGGGAGCTGTTTTTT
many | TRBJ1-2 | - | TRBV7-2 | CASSPRAGVNYGYTF | TGTGCCAGCAGCCCACGGGCAGGAGTTAACTATGGCTACACCTTC
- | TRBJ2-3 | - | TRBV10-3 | CASRSSGLAPTDTQYF | TGTGCCAGTCGCTCTTCTGGACTCGCACCCACAGATACGCAGTATTTT
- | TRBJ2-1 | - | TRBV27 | CASRLWGAWNEQFF | TGTGCCAGCAGACTTTGGGGGGCCTGGAATGAGCAGTTCTTC
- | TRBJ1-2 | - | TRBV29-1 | CSVERQAGYGYTF | TGCAGCGTTGAAAGACAGGCGGGCTATGGCTACACCTTC
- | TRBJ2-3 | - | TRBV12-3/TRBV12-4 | CASSPAGRTDTQYF | TGTGCCAGCAGTCCCGCAGGACGCACAGATACGCAGTATTTT
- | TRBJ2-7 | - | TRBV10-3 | CAISESEGSYEQYF | TGTGCCATCAGTGAGTCGGAGGGCTCCTACGAGCAGTACTTC
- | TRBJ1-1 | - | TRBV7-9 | CASSLVLRGTEAFF | TGTGCCAGCAGCTTAGTGCTAAGGGGAACTGAAGCTTTCTTT
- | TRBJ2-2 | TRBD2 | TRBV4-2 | CASSQDLAGAGELFF | TGTGCCAGCAGCCAAGATTTAGCGGGAGCCGGGGAGCTGTTTTTT
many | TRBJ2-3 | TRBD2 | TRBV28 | CASSSPGLAGLEDTQYF | TGTGCCAGCAGTTCCCCGGGACTAGCGGGATTAGAAGATACGCAGTATTTT
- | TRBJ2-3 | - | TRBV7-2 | CASSPRQFQTDTQYF | TGTGCCAGCAGCCCCAGACAGTTCCAGACAGATACGCAGTATTTT
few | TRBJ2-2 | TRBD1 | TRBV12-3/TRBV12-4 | CASSAQTGTKGELFF | TGTGCCAGCAGTGCCCAGACAGGGACAAAGGGGGAGCTGTTTTTT
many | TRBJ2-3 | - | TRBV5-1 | CASSLQGADTQYF | TGCGCCAGCAGCTTGCAGGGAGCAGATACGCAGTATTTT